Given below is one T cell receptor (beta chain) in context. One junction end does not reproduce the germline sequence, and a read error may be involved. For sorted subsets, roughly 200 ng DNA per replicate equaled approximately 32,000 T cell genomes. Repertoires were generated with immunoSEQ multiplex PCR, while TCRdb's copy carries only in-frame clones and drops some. The repertoire holds about 1 million clones, with about 75% as singletons. The data were obtained in a study of shared clonotypes between healthy human individuals. The germline CDR1 and CDR2 sequences are SEHNR and FQNEAQ (reference sequence). CDR3 size: 13 residues.

The sample consisted of memory CD4+ T cells sorted from blood. As to subset: CD45RA-negative fraction. This chain uses TRBV7-9 with TRBJ1-2; D perhaps matches TRBD1 (6 bases). The origin of this receptor is a young man in good health. CDR3 DNA sequence: TGTGCCAGCAGCTTAGCATCGGACAGCGCCCACCTCTTC. It is translated as CASSLASDSAHLF.